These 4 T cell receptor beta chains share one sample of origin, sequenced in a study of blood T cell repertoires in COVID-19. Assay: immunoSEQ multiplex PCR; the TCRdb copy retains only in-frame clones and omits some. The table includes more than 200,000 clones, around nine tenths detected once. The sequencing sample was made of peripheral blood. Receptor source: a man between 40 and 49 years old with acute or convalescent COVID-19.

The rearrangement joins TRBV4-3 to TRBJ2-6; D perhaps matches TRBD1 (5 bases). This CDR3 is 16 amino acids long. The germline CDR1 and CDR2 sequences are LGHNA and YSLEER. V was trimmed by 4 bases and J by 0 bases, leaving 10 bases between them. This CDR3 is CASSRVGLSGANVLTF. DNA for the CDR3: TGCGCCAGCAGCCGAGTGGGGCTCTCTGGGGCCAACGTCCTGACTTTC.

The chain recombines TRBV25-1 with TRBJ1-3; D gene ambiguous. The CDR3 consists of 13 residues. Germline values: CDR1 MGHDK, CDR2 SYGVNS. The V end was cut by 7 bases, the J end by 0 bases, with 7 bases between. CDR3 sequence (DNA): TGTGCCAGCACCACACGCTCTGGAAACACCATATATTTT. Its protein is CASTTRSGNTIYF.

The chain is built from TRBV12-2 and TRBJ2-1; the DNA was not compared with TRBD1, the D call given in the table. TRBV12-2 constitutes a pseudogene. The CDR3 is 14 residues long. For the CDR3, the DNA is TGTGCAAGTCGCCATTCTATAGTAGACAGGGGGCAGTTCTTC. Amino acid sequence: CASRHSIVDRGQFF.

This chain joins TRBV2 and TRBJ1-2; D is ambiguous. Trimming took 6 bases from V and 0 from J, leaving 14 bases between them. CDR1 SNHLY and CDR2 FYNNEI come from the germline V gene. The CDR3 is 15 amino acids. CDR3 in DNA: TGTGCCAGCAGGGATCAGACACGAGCTAACTATGGCTACACCTTC. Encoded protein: CASRDQTRANYGYTF. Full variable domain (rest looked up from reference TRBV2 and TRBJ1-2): EPEVTQTPSHQVTQMGQEVILRCVPISNHLYFYWYRQILGQKVEFLVSFYNNEISEKSEIFDDQFSVERPDGSNFTLKIRSTKLEDSAMYFCASRDQTRANYGYTFGSGTRLTVV.